The rows below give T cell receptor beta chains drawn from one sample of a study of cytotoxic CD8 clonotypes in ibrutinib-treated CLL. The table came from immunoSEQ multiplex PCR; TCRdb's copy has only in-frame clones and leaves some out. The sample has around 200,000 clones; more than 70% are singletons. The sequencing here drew on PBMCs, taken after 12 months of ibrutinib treatment. The receptors stem from a human donor with chronic lymphocytic leukemia. The CDR3 runs from the conserved cysteine through the conserved F or W. A D gene is named only where the DNA matches it firmly. Clone size appears in some rows only: once, few, many, or a class for an expanded clone.

>TRBV29-1|TRBJ1-1|-|-
TGCAGCGTTGATCGGGGAGGACCCGAGGCTTTCTTT
CSVDRGGPEAFF
>TRBV28|TRBJ1-5|few|-
TGTGCCAGCAGTTTAGGGGGGAGCAATCAGCCCCAGCATTTT
CASSLGGSNQPQHF
>TRBV7-9|TRBJ2-5|-|TRBD2
TGTGCCAGCAGCCCCCGTACTAGCGGGAGAATGGGCCAGTACTTC
CASSPRTSGRMGQYF
>TRBV5-8|TRBJ2-7|once|-
TGTGCCAGCAACCCACCTTACGAGCAGTACTTC
CASNPPYEQYF
>TRBV4-1|TRBJ2-7|-|TRBD1
TGCGCCAGCAGCCGCCTGGGACAGGGCTACGAGCAGTACTTC
CASSRLGQGYEQYF
>TRBV28|TRBJ2-7|-|-
TGTGCCAGCGATCGAGGGGGATGGATCGGCCACTACTGGGAGCAGTACTTC
CASDRGGWIGHYWEQYF
>TRBV2|TRBJ1-5|-|TRBD1
TGTGCCAGCACCCGGACAGGGAACGGTCAGCCCCAGCATTTT
CASTRTGNGQPQHF
>TRBV9|TRBJ1-2|few|-
TGTGCCAGCAGCGTAGTGGGGAGCTGGGGCTACACCTTC
CASSVVGSWGYTF
>TRBV9|TRBJ1-2|once|TRBD1
TGTGCCAGCAGCGTAGGGGGAACAGGGGGCGCAGTAGGCGGCTACACCTTC
CASSVGGTGGAVGGYTF
>TRBV19|TRBJ2-1|-|-
TGTGCCAGTAGTATAAGGCGGGTAAGCGGCCAGGGAGGCGAGCAGTTCTTC
CASSIRRVSGQGGEQFF
>TRBV18|TRBJ1-2|-|-
TGTGCCAGCTCACCGGACGAAGCTAACTATGGCTACACCTTC
CASSPDEANYGYTF
>TRBV7-9|TRBJ2-5|-|-
TGTGCCAGCAGCTTAGAATGGATAGCGTTACAAGAGACCCAGTACTTC
CASSLEWIALQETQYF
>TRBV7-9|TRBJ2-1|-|-
TGTGCCACCTCCCATTCGCGGCAGAGCTCCTACAATGAGCAGTTCTTC
CATSHSRQSSYNEQFF
>TRBV5-1|TRBJ2-7|-|-
TGCGCCAGCAGCCGTGGACTGGCGAGGGGGGAGCAGTACTTC
CASSRGLARGEQYF
>TRBV6-1|TRBJ2-7|few|-
TGTGCCAGCAGACAGGGAGTAACCCACGAGCAGTACTTC
CASRQGVTHEQYF
>TRBV10-2|TRBJ1-6|-|TRBD1
TGCGCCAGCACTCCGACAGGGGCTGGGAATTCACCCCTCCACTTT
CASTPTGAGNSPLHF
>TRBV4-1|TRBJ2-1|-|-
TGCGCCAGCAGCCAAGATTTGGGAGCCTACAATGAGCAGTTCTTC
CASSQDLGAYNEQFF
>TRBV27|TRBJ1-2|once|-
TGTGCCAGCAGTTTATCGCCCCGTGGAACCACCTATGGCTACACCTTC
CASSLSPRGTTYGYTF
>TRBV10-3|TRBJ2-3|-|TRBD2
TGTGCCATCACCCCCGGAGCGGGAGGGAGCACAGATACGCAGTATTTT
CAITPGAGGSTDTQYF
>TRBV30|TRBJ1-2|-|-
TGTGCCCCCAGTCATAACTATGGCTACACCTTC
CAPSHNYGYTF
>TRBV9|TRBJ1-5|-|-
TGTGCCAGCAGCGTGTCCCCAACTAGCAATCAGCCCCAGCATTTT
CASSVSPTSNQPQHF
>TRBV19|TRBJ2-1|-|TRBD1
TGTGCCAGTAATCGGGACAGGGACTACAATGAGCAGTTCTTC
CASNRDRDYNEQFF
>TRBV28|TRBJ2-6|-|-
TGTGCCAGCAGTTTAGGGGGGTATGGGGCCAACGTCCTGACTTTC
CASSLGGYGANVLTF
>TRBV20-1|TRBJ2-7|-|TRBD2
TGCAGTGGTAGCGGGAAAGTCGAGCAGTACTTC
CSGSGKVEQYF
>TRBV7-9|TRBJ2-7|-|TRBD1
TGTGCCAGCAGCTTACGGATGACAGGGACCTACGAGCAGTACTTC
CASSLRMTGTYEQYF
>TRBV30|TRBJ2-1|few|-
TGTGCCCGCTCCCCGACGGGGGCCTACAATGAGCAGTTCTTC
CARSPTGAYNEQFF
>TRBV7-2|TRBJ1-1|few|-
TGTGCCAGCAGCTTAGTCAGACAGTCCACTGAAGCTTTCTTT
CASSLVRQSTEAFF
>TRBV28|TRBJ1-4|-|-
TGTGCCAGCACTCAGGAGGGCTGGGGGAAACTGTTTTTT
CASTQEGWGKLFF
>TRBV7-6|TRBJ1-2|-|-
TGTGCCAGCAGCTTGACTACGGGCCGGAAGGGTTATGGCTACACCTTC
CASSLTTGRKGYGYTF
>TRBV18|TRBJ2-7|-|-
TGTGCCAGCTCACCACCGGGGCCGGGGGCCGAGCAGTACTTC
CASSPPGPGAEQYF
>TRBV18|TRBJ2-7|-|-
TGTGCCAGCTCACCACCGGGGAAGAGTGAGCAGTACTTC
CASSPPGKSEQYF
>TRBV5-1|TRBJ1-1|-|-
TGCGCCAGCAGCTTGGGACACCCGAACACTGAAGCTTTCTTT
CASSLGHPNTEAFF
>TRBV11-3|TRBJ2-5|-|TRBD1
TGTGCCAGCAGCTTAAGGGCTGAGTGGCTCACAGGGGGGGAGACCCAGTACTTC
CASSLRAEWLTGGETQYF
>TRBV6-5|TRBJ2-7|-|-
TGTGCCAGCAGTCAGGCGACAGAGTCTACCTACGAGCAGTACTTC
CASSQATESTYEQYF
>TRBV28|TRBJ2-3|-|-
TGTGCCAGCAGTTTAGTAAGAAGGACAGATACGCAGTATTTT
CASSLVRRTDTQYF
>TRBV28|TRBJ1-1|-|-
TGTGCCAGCAGTTTTCGAGTGAACACTGAAGCTTTCTTT
CASSFRVNTEAFF
>TRBV18|TRBJ2-7|-|-
TGTGCCAGCTCACCAGGCGGCGTCGAGCAGTACTTC
CASSPGGVEQYF
>TRBV19|TRBJ2-6|-|-
TGTGCCTCTAGGAGGACTGGGGCCAACGTCCTGACTTTC
CASRRTGANVLTF
>TRBV21-1|TRBJ1-1|-|-
TGTGCCAGCAGCAAAGGAGGGAGTCTTAACACTGAAGCTTTCTTT
CASSKGGSLNTEAFF
>TRBV5-5|TRBJ2-1|-|-
TGTGCCAGCAGCTTGGGGCCTAGCTCCTACAATGAGCAGTTCTTC
CASSLGPSSYNEQFF
>TRBV9|TRBJ2-2|-|-
TGTGCCAGCAGCTCCTCTAGCGCCGCGAACACCGGGGAGCTGTTTTTT
CASSSSSAANTGELFF
>TRBV14|TRBJ2-1|-|-
TGTGCCAGCAGCCAAGAGTCAAAAGCCCCTAGCGCCTACAATGAGCAGTTCTTC
CASSQESKAPSAYNEQFF
>TRBV11-2|TRBJ2-7|once|-
TGTGCCAGCAGCTTAGATCGGGGGGCCGGCTACGAGCAGTACTTC
CASSLDRGAGYEQYF
>TRBV5-6|TRBJ1-1|once|-
TGTGCCAGCAGCTTCATGAGTCTCCCGCATTCTGAAGCTTTCTTT
CASSFMSLPHSEAFF
>TRBV7-3|TRBJ2-2|few|-
TGTGCCAGCAGCTCAGGGGCCACGAACACCGGGGAGCTGTTTTTT
CASSSGATNTGELFF
>TRBV6-5|TRBJ1-1|-|-
TGTGCCAGCAGAGCCGCCAGGGACACTGAAGCTTTCTTT
CASRAARDTEAFF